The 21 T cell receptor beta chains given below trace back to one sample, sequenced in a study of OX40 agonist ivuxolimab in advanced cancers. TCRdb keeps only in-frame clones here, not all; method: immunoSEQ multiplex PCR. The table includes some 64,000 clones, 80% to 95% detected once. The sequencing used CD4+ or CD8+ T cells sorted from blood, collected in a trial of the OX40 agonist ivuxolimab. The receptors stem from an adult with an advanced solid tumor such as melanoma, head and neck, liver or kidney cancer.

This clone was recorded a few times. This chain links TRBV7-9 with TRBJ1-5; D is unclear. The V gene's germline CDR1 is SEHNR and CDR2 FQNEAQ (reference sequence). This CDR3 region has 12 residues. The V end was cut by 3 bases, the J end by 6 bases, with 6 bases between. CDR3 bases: TGTGCCAGCAGCTTTTTGGGTCAGCCCCAGCATTTT. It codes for CASSFLGQPQHF.

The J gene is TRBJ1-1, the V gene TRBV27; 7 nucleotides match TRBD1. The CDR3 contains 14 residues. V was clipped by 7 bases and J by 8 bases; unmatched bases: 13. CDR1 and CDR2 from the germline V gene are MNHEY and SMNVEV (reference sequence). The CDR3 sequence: CASTKQGHSLEAFF. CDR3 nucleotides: TGTGCCAGCACCAAACAGGGGCACTCCTTAGAAGCTTTCTTT.

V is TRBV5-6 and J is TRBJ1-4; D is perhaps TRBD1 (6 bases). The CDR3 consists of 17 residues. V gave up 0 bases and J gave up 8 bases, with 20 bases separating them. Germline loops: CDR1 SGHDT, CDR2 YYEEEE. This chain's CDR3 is CASSLARVTGLKEKLFF. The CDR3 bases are TGTGCCAGCAGCTTGGCCCGGGTGACAGGTCTCAAAGAAAAACTGTTTTTT.

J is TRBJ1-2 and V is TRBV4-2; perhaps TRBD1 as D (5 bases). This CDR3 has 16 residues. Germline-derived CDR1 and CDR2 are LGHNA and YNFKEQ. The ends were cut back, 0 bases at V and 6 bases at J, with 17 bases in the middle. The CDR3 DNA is TGTGCCAGCAGCCAAGATTTTATAGGGACGATCGATGGCTACACCTTC. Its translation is CASSQDFIGTIDGYTF.

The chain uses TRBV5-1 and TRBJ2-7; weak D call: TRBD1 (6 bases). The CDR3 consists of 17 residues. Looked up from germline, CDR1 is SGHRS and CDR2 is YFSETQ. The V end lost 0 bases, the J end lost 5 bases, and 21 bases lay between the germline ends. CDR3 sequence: CASSLGGGTGPDHEQYV. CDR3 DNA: TGCGCCAGCAGCTTGGGTGGGGGCACAGGTCCGGACCACGAGCAGTACGTC.

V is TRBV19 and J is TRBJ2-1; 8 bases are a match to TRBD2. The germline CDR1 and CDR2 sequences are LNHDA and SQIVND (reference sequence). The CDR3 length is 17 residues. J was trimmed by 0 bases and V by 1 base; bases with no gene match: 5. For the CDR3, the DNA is TGTGCCAGTAGTATAGGTACTAGCGGCAGCTCCTACAATGAGCAGTTCTTC. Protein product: CASSIGTSGSSYNEQFF.

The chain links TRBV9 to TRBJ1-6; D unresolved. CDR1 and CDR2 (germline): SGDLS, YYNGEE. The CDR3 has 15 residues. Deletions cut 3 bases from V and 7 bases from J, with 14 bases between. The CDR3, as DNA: TGTGCCAGCAGCGCCTCGTCGTTCCCCAATTCACCCCTCCACTTT. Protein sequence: CASSASSFPNSPLHF.

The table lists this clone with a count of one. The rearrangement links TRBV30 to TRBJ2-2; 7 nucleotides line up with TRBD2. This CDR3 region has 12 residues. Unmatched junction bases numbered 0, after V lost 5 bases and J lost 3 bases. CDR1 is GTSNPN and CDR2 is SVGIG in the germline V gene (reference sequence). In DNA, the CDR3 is TGTGCCTGGGGGAGGGACACCGGGGAGCTGTTTTTT. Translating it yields CAWGRDTGELFF.

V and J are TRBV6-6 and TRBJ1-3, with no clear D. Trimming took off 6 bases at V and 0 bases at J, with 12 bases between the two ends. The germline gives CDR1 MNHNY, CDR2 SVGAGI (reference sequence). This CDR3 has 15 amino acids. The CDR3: CASSHHRSSGNTIYF. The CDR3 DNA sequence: TGTGCCAGCAGCCACCATCGCAGCTCTGGAAACACCATATATTTT.

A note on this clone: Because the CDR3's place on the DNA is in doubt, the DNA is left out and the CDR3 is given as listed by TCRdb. Here the CDR3 reads CASSKVAGGNYNEQFF. The chain links TRBV21-1 to TRBJ2-1; no check of the table's D call, TRBD2, against the DNA was made. TRBV21-1 is marked as a pseudogene. A total of 16 residues make up the CDR3, ends included.

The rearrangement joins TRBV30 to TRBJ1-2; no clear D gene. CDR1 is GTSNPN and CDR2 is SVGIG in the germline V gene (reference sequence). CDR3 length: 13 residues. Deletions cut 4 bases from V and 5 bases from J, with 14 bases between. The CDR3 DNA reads TGTGCCTGGACTTCCGGGATAGTATATGGCTACACCTTC. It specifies CAWTSGIVYGYTF. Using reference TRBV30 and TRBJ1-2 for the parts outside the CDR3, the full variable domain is SQTIHQWPATLVQPVGSPLSLECTVEGTSNPNLYWYRQAAGRGLQLLFYSVGIGQISSEVPQNLSASRPQDRQFILSSKKLLLSDSGFYLCAWTSGIVYGYTFGSGTRLTVV.

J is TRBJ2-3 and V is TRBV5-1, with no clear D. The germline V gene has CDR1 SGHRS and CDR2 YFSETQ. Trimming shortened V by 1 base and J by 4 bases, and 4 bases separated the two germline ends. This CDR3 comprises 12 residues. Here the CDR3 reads CASSLYPDTQYF. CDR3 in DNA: TGCGCCAGCAGCTTGTATCCAGATACGCAGTATTTT.

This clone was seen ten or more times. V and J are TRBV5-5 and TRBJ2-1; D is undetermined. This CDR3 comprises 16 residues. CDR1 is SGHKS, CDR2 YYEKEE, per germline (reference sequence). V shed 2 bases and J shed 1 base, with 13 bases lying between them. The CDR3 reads CASSFWYITSYNEQFF. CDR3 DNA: TGTGCCAGCAGCTTTTGGTACATCACTTCCTACAATGAGCAGTTCTTC.

CDR3 residues: CASSEGTGYSAFF. The CDR3 DNA sequence: TGTGCCAGCAGTGAAGGGACAGGGTATTCGGCTTTCTTT. The J gene is TRBJ1-1, the V gene TRBV6-1; TRBD1 agrees at 8 bases. The CDR3 loop spans 13 amino acids. The germline V gene encodes CDR1 MNHNS and CDR2 SASEGT. The V gene end was trimmed by 1 base and the J gene end by 11 bases; junction bases not matched to a gene: 6.

The DNA for the CDR3 is TGTGCCAGCAGCCCCGGACAGGGCGAGACCCAGTACTTC. It translates to CASSPGQGETQYF. The gene calls are TRBV7-8 and TRBJ2-5, with 8 bases matching TRBD1. The CDR3 spans 13 residues. CDR1 and CDR2 (germline): SGHVS, FQNEAQ. V lost 5 bases to trimming and J lost 5 bases; unmatched junction nucleotides: 4.

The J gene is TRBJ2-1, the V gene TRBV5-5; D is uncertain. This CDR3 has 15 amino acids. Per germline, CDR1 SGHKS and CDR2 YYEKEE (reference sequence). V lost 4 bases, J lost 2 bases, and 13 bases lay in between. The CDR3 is CASSVVRQAYNEQFF. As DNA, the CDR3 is TGTGCCAGCAGCGTGGTGAGGCAGGCCTACAATGAGCAGTTCTTC.

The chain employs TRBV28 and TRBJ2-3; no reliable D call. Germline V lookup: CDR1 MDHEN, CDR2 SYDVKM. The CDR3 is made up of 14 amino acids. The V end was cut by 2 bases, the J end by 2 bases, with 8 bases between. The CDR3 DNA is TGTGCCAGCAGTTTAGGTACAGACACAGATACGCAGTATTTT. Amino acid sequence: CASSLGTDTDTQYF.

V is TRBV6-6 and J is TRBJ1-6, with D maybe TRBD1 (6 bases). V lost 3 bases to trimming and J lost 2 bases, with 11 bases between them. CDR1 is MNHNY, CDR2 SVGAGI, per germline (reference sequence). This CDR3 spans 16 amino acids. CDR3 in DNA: TGTGCCAGCAGTTATGCCGGGGGCCCCTATAATTCACCCCTCCACTTT. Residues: CASSYAGGPYNSPLHF.

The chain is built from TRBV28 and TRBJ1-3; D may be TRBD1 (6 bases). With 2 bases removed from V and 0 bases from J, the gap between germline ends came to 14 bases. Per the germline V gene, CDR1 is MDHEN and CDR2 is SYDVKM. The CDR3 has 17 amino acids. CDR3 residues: CASSLGPRGLSGNTIYF. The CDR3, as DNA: TGTGCCAGCAGTTTAGGTCCCCGGGGGCTCTCTGGAAACACCATATATTTT.

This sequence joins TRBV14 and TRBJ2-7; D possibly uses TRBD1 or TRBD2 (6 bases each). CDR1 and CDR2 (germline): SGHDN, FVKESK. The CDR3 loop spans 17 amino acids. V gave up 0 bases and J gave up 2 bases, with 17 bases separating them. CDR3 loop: CASSQDLGPGAPYEQYF. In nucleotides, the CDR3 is TGTGCCAGCAGCCAAGATTTGGGGCCGGGGGCGCCCTACGAGCAGTACTTC.

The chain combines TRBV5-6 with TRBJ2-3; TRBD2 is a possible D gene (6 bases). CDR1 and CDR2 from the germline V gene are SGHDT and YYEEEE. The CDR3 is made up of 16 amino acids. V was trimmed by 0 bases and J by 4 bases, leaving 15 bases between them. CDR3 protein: CASSLEWREVADTQYF. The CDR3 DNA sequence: TGTGCCAGCAGCTTGGAATGGCGGGAAGTAGCAGATACGCAGTATTTT.